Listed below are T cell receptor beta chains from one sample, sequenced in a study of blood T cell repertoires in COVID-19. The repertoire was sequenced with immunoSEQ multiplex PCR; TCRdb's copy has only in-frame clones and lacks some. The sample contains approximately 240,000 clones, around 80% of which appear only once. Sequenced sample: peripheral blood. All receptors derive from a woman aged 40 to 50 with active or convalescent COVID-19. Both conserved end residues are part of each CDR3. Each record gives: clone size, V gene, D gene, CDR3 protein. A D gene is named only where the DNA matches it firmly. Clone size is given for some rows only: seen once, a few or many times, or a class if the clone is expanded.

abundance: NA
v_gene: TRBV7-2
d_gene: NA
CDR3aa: CASSLGATIDTEAFF

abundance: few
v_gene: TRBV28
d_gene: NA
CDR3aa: CASSFGVSYNSPLHF

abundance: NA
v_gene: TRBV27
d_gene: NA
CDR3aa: CASSFRGTNEKLFF

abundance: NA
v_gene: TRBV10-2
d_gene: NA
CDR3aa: CASSLRTGTDTQYF

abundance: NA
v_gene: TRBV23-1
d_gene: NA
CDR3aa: CASSQSQREGTEAFF

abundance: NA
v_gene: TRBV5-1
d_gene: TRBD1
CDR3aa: CASSGTGGGLETQYF

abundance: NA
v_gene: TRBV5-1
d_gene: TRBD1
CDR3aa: CASSPRTGLSYGYTF

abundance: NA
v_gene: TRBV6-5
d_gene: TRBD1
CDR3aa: CASSYGTGNTGELFF

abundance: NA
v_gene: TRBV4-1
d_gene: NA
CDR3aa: CASSQELFSGNTIYF

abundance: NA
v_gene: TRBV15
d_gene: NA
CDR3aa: CATSRARGGAGNTIYF

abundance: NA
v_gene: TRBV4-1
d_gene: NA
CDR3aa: CASKDPGDNYGYTF

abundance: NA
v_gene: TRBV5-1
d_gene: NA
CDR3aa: CASKVQGGTGELFF

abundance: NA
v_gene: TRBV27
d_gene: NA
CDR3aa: CASSLRGFYNEQFF

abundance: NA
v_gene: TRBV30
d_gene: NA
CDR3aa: CAWRVKGGEQPQHF

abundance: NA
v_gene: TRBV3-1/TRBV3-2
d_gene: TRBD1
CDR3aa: CASSHAVTGAREKLFF

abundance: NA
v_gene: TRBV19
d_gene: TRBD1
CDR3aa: CASSPRTGMNTEAFF